This T cell receptor beta chain was sequenced in a study of OX40 agonist ivuxolimab in advanced cancers. Study information: Patients enrolled in dose escalation were diagnosed with hepatocellular carcinoma, melanoma, renal cell or head and neck cancer.

V lost 6 bases, J lost 5 bases, and 4 bases lay in between. Germline V gene data show CDR1 as MNHNS and CDR2 as SASEGT. The CDR3 runs to 10 residues. Data came from immunoSEQ multiplex PCR; TCRdb stores just in-frame clones and leaves some out. This sample has roughly 50,000 clones, with roughly 86% found just once. The TCR comes from an adult with an advanced solid tumor such as melanoma, head and neck, liver or kidney cancer. V gene TRBV6-1 combines with J gene TRBJ1-2; D is ambiguous. Specimen: CD4+ or CD8+ T cells sorted from blood, collected in a trial of the OX40 agonist ivuxolimab. The CDR3 loop reads CASSYYGYTF. The CDR3 coding sequence is TGTGCCAGCAGCTATTATGGCTACACCTTC.